This T cell receptor (beta chain) comes out of a study of technical replicates of blood from four donors. Germline CDR1 is MDHEN and CDR2 is SYDVKM. This CDR3 region has 15 residues. V was trimmed by 2 bases and J by 5 bases, leaving 12 bases between them. Data came from immunoSEQ multiplex PCR; TCRdb stores just in-frame clones and leaves some out. Among about 70,000 clones, approximately 96% were seen once, and the ten largest hold approximately 0.4%. The receptor comes from a human donor in good health. Sequencing used T cells isolated from PBMCs. The chain combines TRBV28 with TRBJ1-4; D perhaps matches TRBD1 (6 bases). CDR3 sequence (DNA): TGTGCCAGCAGTTTAATGCGGGGGCTCAATGAAAAACTGTTTTTT. This translates into CASSLMRGLNEKLFF.